The 24 T cell receptor beta chains presented below share a single source sample, sequenced in a study of tissue T cells after allogeneic stem cell transplantation. Repertoires were generated with immunoSEQ multiplex PCR, while TCRdb's copy carries only in-frame clones and drops some. The sample lists about 1,800 clones, under 50% seen once, with approximately 30% in the top ten. Time point denoted: mouse harvest day 14 after allogeneic transplant. Mouse grafts combined 10^7 T-cell-depleted bone marrow cells with 10^6 splenic CD5+ T cells. Sequencing was done on a sample of blood. The receptors originated from a female BALB/c mouse given C57BL/6 T cells with graft-versus-host disease after an allogeneic hematopoietic cell transplant.

Details on this clone: Here the gene names and germline are mouse. Sequencing ends 1 residue short of the CDR3 end; the germline J gene provides the rest. The chain links TRBV13-2 to TRBJ2-4, with 9 bases that match TRBD1. Germline V CDR1 and CDR2: NNHNN, SYGAGS (reference sequence). The CDR3 extends over 14 amino acids. The junction had 4 bases not matched to a gene; V was cut back by 3 bases and J by 5 bases. This CDR3 is CASGAGTGTNTLYF. The covered CDR3 bases are TGTGCCAGCGGTGCCGGGACAGGGACAAACACCTTGTAC.

Notes on this clone: All gene names here are mouse names. The CDR3 extends 1 residue past the end of the read, so its final part is completed from the germline J gene. The chain links TRBV13-2 to TRBJ1-4, with D maybe TRBD1 (5 bases). Trimming took 0 bases from V and 3 from J, leaving 9 bases between them. CDR1 NNHNN and CDR2 SYGAGS come from the germline V gene (reference sequence). This CDR3 is 15 amino acids long. The CDR3: CASGDAQQANERLFF. The sequenced CDR3 bases are TGTGCCAGCGGTGATGCACAACAGGCCAACGAAAGATTATTT.

In its sample, this clone ranks as medium-sized. Gene names are the mouse ones. With the read ending 1 residue before the CDR3 end, the germline J gene is used to fill in that end. The chain carries TRBV19 and TRBJ2-7, with 9 bases aligning to TRBD1. J gave up 5 bases and V 2 bases, and 8 bases lay outside the gene matches. The CDR3 is 15 amino acids. Germline V gene sequence: CDR1 FNHDT, CDR2 SITEND (reference sequence). The sequenced part of the CDR3 DNA is TGTGCCAGCAGTATGGGGACAGGGACCTTTCATGAACAGTAC. As protein: CASSMGTGTFHEQY. The CDR3, in full, reads CASSMGTGTFHEQYF.

Only a few counts were recorded for this clone. Mouse names are used for the genes. The sequenced CDR3 bases are TGTGCCAGCTCTCTCCGACAGCCAAACACAGAAGTCTTC. Amino acid sequence: CASSLRQPNTEVF. The whole CDR3 protein is CASSLRQPNTEVFF. V is TRBV12-1 and J is TRBJ1-1, with D possibly TRBD1 on 5 matching bases. The read ends 1 residue early relative to the CDR3; the germline J gene fills the gap. This CDR3 comprises 14 residues. V shed 0 bases and J shed 0 bases, with 7 bases lying between them. In germline, CDR1 is SGHSN, CDR2 HYEKVE.

As concerns this clone: Gene names are the mouse ones. The CDR3: CASSSTNANTEVFF. The part of the CDR3 DNA that was read is TGTGCAAGCAGCTCGACAAATGCAAACACAGAAGTCTTC. The chain uses TRBV16 and TRBJ1-1; D unresolved. The sequenced fragment ends 1 residue before the CDR3 boundary, so the rest is inferred from the germline J gene. Looked up from germline, CDR1 is SGHSA and CDR2 is FRNQAP. The V and J ends lost 4 bases and 0 bases respectively, with 9 bases between them. The CDR3 length is 14 residues.

Regarding this clone: The gene names given are mouse names. Read coverage stops 1 residue before the CDR3 terminus; the germline J gene supplies the remainder. The chain recombines TRBV16 with TRBJ1-1; no clear D. This CDR3 has 12 residues. The V gene lost 0 bases and the J gene lost 5 bases, with 4 bases spanning the gap. Per germline, CDR1 SGHSA and CDR2 FRNQAP. The covered CDR3 bases are TGTGCAAGCAGCTTAGATCGGACAGAAGTCTTC. Translating it yields CASSLDRTEVF. The full CDR3 sequence reads CASSLDRTEVFF.

Details on this clone: All gene names here are mouse names. The read finishes 1 residue shy of the CDR3 end, and the germline J gene is used to complete it. The rearrangement links TRBV12-1 to TRBJ2-7; 12 bases align to TRBD2. The CDR3 runs 13 residues. Germline CDR1 reads SGHSN; CDR2 reads HYEKVE. Trimming removed 2 bases from V and 7 bases from J; junction bases left unmatched: 2. CDR3 DNA, as far as it was read: TGTGCCAGCTCTCGGGACTGGGGGGTCGAACAGTAC. Translating gives CASSRDWGVEQY. The complete CDR3 protein is CASSRDWGVEQYF. Full variable domain (missing parts from reference TRBV12-1 and TRBJ2-7): DSGVVQSPRHIIKEKGGRSVLTCIPISGHSNVVWYQQTLGKELKFLIQHYEKVERDKGFLPSRFSVQQFDDYHSEMNMSALELEDSAMYFCASSRDWGVEQYFGPGTRLTVL.

Notes on this clone: Germline and genes here are mouse. The read falls 1 residue short of the CDR3 end, and the missing part is taken from the germline J gene. V gene TRBV3 combines with J gene TRBJ1-4; unclear D gene. The CDR3 runs 14 residues. Deletions cut 4 bases from V and 0 bases from J, with 6 bases between. Germline lookup yields CDR1 SNHLY and CDR2 FYNGKV (reference sequence). CDR3 region: CASSSGISNERLFF. The part of the CDR3 DNA that was read is TGTGCCAGCAGCTCAGGAATTTCCAACGAAAGATTATTT.

Notes on this clone: A far larger clone differs by one base, so this is likely a read error. The listed genes are named as in mouse. The chain's CDR3 is CASSSDWLYEQYF. The covered CDR3 bases are TGTGCCAGCAGTTCGGACTGGCTCTATGAACAGTAC. This sequence joins TRBV15 and TRBJ2-7; 7 bases fit TRBD2. The observed sequence ends 1 residue before the CDR3 terminus, with the missing tail filled in from the germline J gene. This CDR3 has 13 residues. Germline V CDR1 and CDR2: SGHND, FRSKSL. The trim removed 4 bases at V and 3 bases at J, leaving 3 bases unmatched.

Remarks on this clone: Compared with germline, one end of the junction differs, possibly owing to a read error. The gene symbols are mouse symbols. The read terminates 1 residue ahead of where the CDR3 ends, so the germline J gene completes it. The chain uses TRBV19 and TRBJ2-7; D is unclear. The CDR3 is made up of 14 amino acids. Germline CDR1 is FNHDT and CDR2 is SITEND (reference sequence). The sequenced CDR3 bases are TGCGCCAGCAGTATACGCGCGCGGGGATATGAACAGTAC. Translating it yields CASSIRARGYEQY. The entire CDR3 is CASSIRARGYEQYF.

This clone occurred a few times. The genes and germline here are from mouse. The missing CDR3 end, 1 residue past where the read stops, is filled in from the germline J gene. This chain uses TRBV26 with TRBJ1-3; the match to TRBD1 covers 10 bases. V shed 2 bases and J 2 bases; nucleotides not matched to a gene: 0. CDR1 is KGHPV, CDR2 FQNQEV, per germline (reference sequence). The CDR3 has 15 residues. This CDR3 is CASSLGQGAGNTLYF. The part of the CDR3 DNA that was read is TGTGCCAGCAGTCTGGGACAGGGGGCTGGAAATACGCTCTAT.

Points on this clone: Mouse gene names and germline throughout. From the germline J gene comes the end of the CDR3, since the read stops 1 residue before it. The rearrangement uses TRBV26 and TRBJ2-5; D gene ambiguous. Deletions cut 2 bases from V and 5 bases from J, with 5 bases between. This CDR3 is 12 amino acids long. In germline, CDR1 is KGHPV, CDR2 FQNQEV (reference sequence). The chain's CDR3 is CASSLRVDTQYF. CDR3 DNA (partial): TGTGCCAGCAGTCTGAGGGTAGACACCCAGTAC.

A word on this clone: Mouse names are used for the genes. The CDR3 end is not reached by the read, which stops 1 residue before it; the germline J gene fills it in. The chain links TRBV2 to TRBJ1-4, with D tentatively TRBD1 (5 bases). With 0 bases removed from V and 4 bases from J, the gap between germline ends came to 6 bases. This CDR3 is built from 14 residues. Germline lookup yields CDR1 LGHNA and CDR2 YSYQKL. Partial CDR3 DNA: TGTGCCAGCAGCCAAGATGGGGGCAACGAAAGATTATTT. This codes for CASSQDGGNERLF. The full CDR3 sequence reads CASSQDGGNERLFF.

To note about this clone: Mouse names are used for the genes. The CDR3 is cut off 1 residue early in the read; its end comes from the germline J gene. J is TRBJ1-5 and V is TRBV26; D unresolved. The CDR3 extends over 13 amino acids. V lost 2 bases, J lost 1 base, and 3 bases lay in between. Germline V lookup: CDR1 KGHPV, CDR2 FQNQEV (reference sequence). CDR3 DNA, as far as it was read: TGTGCCAGCAGTCTGCCAAACAACCAGGCTCCGCTT. Its translation is CASSLPNNQAPL. The entire CDR3 protein is CASSLPNNQAPLF.

This clone was counted only a few times. Compared with germline, one end of the junction differs, possibly owing to a read error. Gene names and germline refer to mouse. The read stops 1 residue short of the end of the CDR3; the missing end is completed from the germline J gene. V is TRBV29 and J is TRBJ1-2; D uncertain. The CDR3 totals 13 residues. Per the germline V gene, CDR1 is MSHET and CDR2 is SYDVDS. The sequenced CDR3 bases are TGTCCTAGCAGCTTATCCCAGTACTCCGACTACACC. Its translation: CPSSLSQYSDYT. The CDR3 reads in full as CPSSLSQYSDYTF.

With respect to this clone: Here the gene names and germline are mouse. The read comes to an end 1 residue before the CDR3 does, leaving the germline J gene to fill in the end. The V and J genes are TRBV15 and TRBJ2-3; 9 bases agree with TRBD2. The CDR3 sequence is 15 residues long. The trim removed 3 bases at V and 1 base at J, leaving 2 bases unmatched. CDR1 and CDR2 (germline): SGHND, FRSKSL. CDR3 amino acids: CASSLTGGRAETLYF. The part of the CDR3 DNA that was read is TGTGCCAGCAGTTTGACTGGGGGTCGTGCAGAAACGCTGTAT.

This clone has only a few counts. Genes and germline come from the mouse. The CDR3 end lies 1 residue beyond the end of the read and is filled in from the germline J gene. This sequence joins TRBV26 and TRBJ1-4, with D perhaps TRBD1 (5 bases). The CDR3 has 15 residues. CDR1 is KGHPV, CDR2 FQNQEV, per germline (reference sequence). V was clipped by 4 bases and J by 0 bases, with 9 bases between them. The sequenced part of the CDR3 DNA is TGTGCCAGCAGTCCCCACAGGATTTCCAACGAAAGATTATTT. It codes for CASSPHRISNERLF. The full CDR3 protein is CASSPHRISNERLFF.

In this sample, this clone turned up a few times. The genes are named according to mouse. The read stops 1 residue short of the end of the CDR3; the missing end is completed from the germline J gene. V usage is TRBV26 and J usage is TRBJ2-7, with 8 bases fitting TRBD2. There are 13 residues in the CDR3. The germline gives CDR1 KGHPV, CDR2 FQNQEV (reference sequence). Unmatched junction bases numbered 2, after V lost 4 bases and J lost 3 bases. The CDR3 DNA, read in part, is TGTGCCAGCAGTCCGGGACTGGTCTATGAACAGTAC. Amino acids: CASSPGLVYEQY. In full, the CDR3 is CASSPGLVYEQYF.

By frequency in the sample, this clone is medium-sized. Any gene name here is a mouse gene name. Read coverage stops 1 residue before the CDR3 terminus; the germline J gene supplies the remainder. The chain couples TRBV19 to TRBJ2-7, with D possibly TRBD1 on 5 matching bases. V dropped 2 bases and J dropped 3 bases, with 9 bases sitting between them. CDR3 length equals 13 residues. Germline V gene lookup returns CDR1 FNHDT and CDR2 SITEND (reference sequence). The CDR3 sequence is CASSMDKIYEQYF. Partial CDR3 DNA: TGTGCCAGCAGTATGGACAAAATCTATGAACAGTAC.

The sample holds a few counts of this clone. These gene names are mouse names. The sequenced fragment ends 1 residue before the CDR3 boundary, so the rest is inferred from the germline J gene. This chain uses TRBV13-2 with TRBJ1-1; D remains unclear. The CDR3 has 12 residues. The ends were cut back, 0 bases at V and 6 bases at J, with 6 bases in the middle. CDR1 and CDR2 (germline): NNHNN, SYGAGS (reference sequence). The CDR3 here is CASGDAVAEVFF. The sequenced CDR3 bases are TGTGCCAGCGGTGATGCTGTGGCAGAAGTCTTC.

This clone has only one observation. Any gene name here is a mouse gene name. The read halts 1 residue ahead of the CDR3 end, with the missing end drawn from the germline J gene. V usage is TRBV26 and J usage is TRBJ2-3; D might be TRBD1 (6 bases). The CDR3 runs to 14 residues. V lost 4 bases and J 0 bases, leaving 8 bases between the germline ends. CDR1 and CDR2 (germline): KGHPV, FQNQEV (reference sequence). The sequenced CDR3 bases are TGTGCCAGCAGTCCACAGGGTAGTGCAGAAACGCTGTAT. Protein: CASSPQGSAETLY. The entire CDR3 sequence reads CASSPQGSAETLYF.

Note on this clone: All gene names here are mouse names. The DNA read from the CDR3 is TGCTCCAGCAGCGGTTCTGGGGGGGCGCAGGAACAGTAC. Its protein product is CSSSGSGGAQEQY. The entire CDR3 protein reads CSSSGSGGAQEQYF. This chain connects TRBV23 to TRBJ2-7; the table gives TRBD2 as D, unverified against the DNA. The CDR3 end falls 1 residue outside the read, so it is completed with the germline J gene. The V gene's germline CDR1 is KGHTA and CDR2 FQNQQP. There are 14 residues in the CDR3.

Note on this clone: The listed genes are named as in mouse. The CDR3 end is not reached by the read, which stops 1 residue before it; the germline J gene fills it in. The rearrangement links TRBV3 to TRBJ1-1; weak D call: TRBD1 (6 bases). V was cut by 5 bases and J by 5 bases, with 12 bases left in between. CDR3 length equals 13 residues. The germline CDR1 and CDR2 sequences are SNHLY and FYNGKV (reference sequence). The CDR3 bases that were read are TGTGCCAGCAGCCCCAGGGGAGGGACAGAAGTCTTC. It codes for CASSPRGGTEVF. The complete CDR3 reads CASSPRGGTEVFF.

The count of this clone is one. Gene names follow the mouse nomenclature. The CDR3 end is not reached by the read, which stops 1 residue before it; the germline J gene fills it in. The gene calls are TRBV26 and TRBJ1-1; 12 bases agree with TRBD1. This CDR3 region has 13 residues. Germline CDR1 is KGHPV and CDR2 is FQNQEV (reference sequence). V shed 6 bases and J 7 bases; nucleotides not matched to a gene: 3. CDR3: CASRGQGAGEVFF. CDR3 bases read: TGTGCCAGCAGGGGACAGGGGGCGGGAGAAGTCTTC.